This record looks at one T cell receptor beta chain sequence and its context. The sample belongs to a study of T cell repertoires in cytomegalovirus infection. Study summary: In public TCR beta signatures, there were indications of both CMV infection and matching HLA type.

TCRdb called the reads again in MiXCR, with one record for every CDR3 protein. The sample records about 98,000 distinct CDR3 sequences, about 15% being singletons. Trimming removed 8 bases from V and 3 bases from J, with 16 bases in between. Germline CDR1 SNHLY, CDR2 FYNNEI. This CDR3 has 14 residues. The gene calls are TRBV2 and TRBJ1-1, with D tentatively TRBD1 (6 bases). This sequence originates from a human donor in good health (CMV status not recorded). Some clones in this sample may be carry-over from other donors' samples. The sequenced sample consisted of PBMCs. The CDR3, as DNA: TGTGCCAGCGGGGGGCGGGGGACATACACTGAAGCTTTCTTT. Translation gives CASGGRGTYTEAFF. Full variable domain (rest looked up from reference TRBV2 and TRBJ1-1): EPEVTQTPSHQVTQMGQEVILRCVPISNHLYFYWYRQILGQKVEFLVSFYNNEISEKSEIFDDQFSVERPDGSNFTLKIRSTKLEDSAMYFCASGGRGTYTEAFFGQGTRLTVV.